This T cell receptor beta chain was recovered during a study of cytomegalovirus exposure and HLA in healthy donors. Study conclusions and caveats: Later genetic work tied a missense DCLRE1C variant to beta-chain V and J trimming.

Germline assignment: CDR1 DFQATT and CDR2 SNEGSKA (reference sequence). The CDR3 sequence is 11 residues long. The PCR ran on 60 Vbeta and 13 Jbeta primers. TCRdb's copy holds only in-frame clones and misses some; the assay was immunoSEQ multiplex PCR. The sample yields about 110,000 clones, around 75% seen once. This clone was detected a few times. Antigen unknown. Input material: PBMCs. The genes are TRBV20-1 and TRBJ1-1, with 7 positions matching TRBD1. The TCR was taken from a young man in good health and CMV-seronegative. The chain's CDR3 is CRAQGSFEAFF. CDR3 sequence (DNA): TGCAGGGCACAGGGGTCGTTTGAAGCTTTCTTT.